Reported below is one TCR beta chain. Germline-derived CDR1 and CDR2 are SQVTM and ANQGSEA. Between the trimmed V and J ends, which lost 4 bases and 6 bases, there was a span of 9 bases. The CDR3 is made up of 12 amino acids. The data belong to a study of control samples from healthy donors and cancer patients. Profiling relied on immunoSEQ multiplex PCR, and the TCRdb table lists in-frame clones only, not all of them. The sample consists of over 50,000 clones, roughly 95% of them appearing once. What was sequenced was blood. The rearrangement joins TRBV29-1 to TRBJ2-2, with D perhaps matching TRBD1 (6 bases). This clonotype was sampled from a young woman in good health. Written as DNA, the CDR3 is TGCAGCGTTGCTAGGGGGTCCGGGGAGCTGTTTTTT. Protein sequence: CSVARGSGELFF.